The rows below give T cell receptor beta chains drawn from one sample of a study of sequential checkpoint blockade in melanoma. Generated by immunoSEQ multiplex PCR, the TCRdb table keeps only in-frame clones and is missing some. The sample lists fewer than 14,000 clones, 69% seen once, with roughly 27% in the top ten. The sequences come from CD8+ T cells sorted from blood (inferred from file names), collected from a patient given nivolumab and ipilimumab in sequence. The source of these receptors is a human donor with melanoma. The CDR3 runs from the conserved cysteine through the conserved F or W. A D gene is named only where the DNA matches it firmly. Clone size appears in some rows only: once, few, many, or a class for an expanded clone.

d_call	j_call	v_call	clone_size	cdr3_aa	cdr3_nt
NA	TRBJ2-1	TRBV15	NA	CATSRVEQEEYNEQFF	TGTGCCACCAGCAGAGTAGAACAGGAAGAATACAATGAGCAGTTCTTC
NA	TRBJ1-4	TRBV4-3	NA	CASSQDRPATNEKLSF	TGCGCCAGCAGCCAAGACCGGCCCGCAACTAATGAAAAACTGTCTTTT
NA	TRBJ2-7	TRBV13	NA	CASSLGRRYEQYF	TGTGCCAGCAGCTTGGGCAGGCGCTACGAGCAGTACTTC
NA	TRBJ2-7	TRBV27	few	CASSSGGGYEQYF	TGTGCCAGCAGTTCCGGTGGGGGCTACGAGCAGTACTTC
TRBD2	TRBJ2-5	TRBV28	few	CASSLERAGKETQYF	TGTGCCAGCAGTTTAGAGAGAGCGGGAAAGGAGACCCAGTACTTC
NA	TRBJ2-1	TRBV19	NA	CASSPASSYNEQFF	TGTGCCAGTAGCCCCGCCAGCTCCTACAATGAGCAGTTCTTC
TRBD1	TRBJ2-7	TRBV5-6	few	CASSTGTGSYEQYF	TGTGCCAGCAGCACAGGGACAGGCTCCTACGAGCAGTACTTC
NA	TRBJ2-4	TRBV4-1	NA	CASSRGAGTKNIQYF	TGCGCCAGCAGCCGGGGCGCTGGGACCAAAAACATTCAGTACTTC
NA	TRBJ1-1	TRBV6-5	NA	CASSPLIEKNTEAFF	TGTGCCAGCAGCCCTCTGATAGAAAAGAACACTGAAGCTTTCTTT
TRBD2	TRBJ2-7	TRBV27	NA	CASSLAGGPYEQYF	TGTGCCAGCAGCCTAGCGGGAGGGCCGTACGAGCAGTACTTC
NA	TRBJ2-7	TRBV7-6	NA	CASSQVESHEQYF	TGCGCCAGCAGCCAAGTCGAGAGCCACGAGCAGTACTTC
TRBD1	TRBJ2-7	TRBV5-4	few	CASSLWDSSYEQYF	TGTGCCAGCAGCTTGTGGGACAGCTCCTACGAGCAGTACTTC
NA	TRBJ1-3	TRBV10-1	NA	CASSESTQGCTIYF	TGCGCCAGCAGTGAGTCGACTCAGGGGTGCACCATATATTTT
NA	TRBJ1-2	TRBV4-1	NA	CASSQEGGGVWVGYTF	TGCGCCAGCAGCCAAGAGGGGGGAGGGGTGTGGGTCGGCTACACCTTC
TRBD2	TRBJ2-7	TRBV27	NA	CASIPQGGAYEQYF	TGTGCCAGCATACCCCAGGGAGGGGCCTACGAGCAGTACTTC
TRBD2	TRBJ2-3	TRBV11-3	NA	CASSLGVSGATDTQYF	TGTGCCAGCAGCTTAGGGGTTAGCGGGGCCACAGATACGCAGTATTTT
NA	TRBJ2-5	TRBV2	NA	CASGWTRAQETQYF	TGTGCCAGCGGTTGGACTCGGGCCCAAGAGACCCAGTACTTC
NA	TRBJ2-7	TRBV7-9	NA	CASTPPGLEYEQYF	TGTGCCAGCACCCCACCGGGTTTAGAATACGAGCAGTACTTC
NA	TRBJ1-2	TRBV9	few	CASSSGGNYGYTF	TGTGCCAGCAGCTCCGGGGGGAACTATGGCTACACCTTC
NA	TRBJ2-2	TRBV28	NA	CASSLRSGELFF	TGTGCCAGCAGTTTAAGGAGCGGGGAGCTGTTTTTT
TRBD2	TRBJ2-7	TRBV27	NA	CASSLSGRGSSYEQYF	TGTGCCAGCAGTTTATCCGGGCGGGGGAGCTCCTACGAGCAGTACTTC
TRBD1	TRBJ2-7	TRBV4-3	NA	CASSPGPTGGSSYEQYF	TGCGCCAGCAGCCCGGGACCAACAGGGGGTAGCTCCTACGAGCAGTACTTC
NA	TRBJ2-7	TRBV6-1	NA	CASSESDLGYEQYF	TGTGCCAGCAGTGAATCCGACCTAGGCTACGAGCAGTACTTC
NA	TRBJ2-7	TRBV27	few	CASARVATETWEQYF	TGTGCCAGCGCGAGGGTTGCGACCGAAACGTGGGAGCAGTACTTC
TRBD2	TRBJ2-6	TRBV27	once	CASSPHFSGTRSGANVLTF	TGTGCCAGCAGTCCCCACTTTAGCGGGACGCGCTCTGGGGCCAACGTCCTGACTTTC
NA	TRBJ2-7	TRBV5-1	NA	CASSYQTGSSYEQYF	TGCGCCAGCAGCTACCAAACAGGGAGTAGCTACGAGCAGTACTTC
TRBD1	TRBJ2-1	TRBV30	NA	CAWSVGLQGQDEQFF	TGTGCCTGGAGTGTAGGGCTTCAGGGACAGGATGAGCAGTTCTTC
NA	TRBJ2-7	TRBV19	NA	CATGHIGGEQYF	TGTGCCACCGGTCACATTGGAGGCGAGCAGTACTTC
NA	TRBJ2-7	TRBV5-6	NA	CASSLVNEQYF	TGTGCCAGCAGCTTGGTTAACGAGCAGTACTTC
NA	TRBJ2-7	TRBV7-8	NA	CSSSLKQAYEQYF	TGTTCCAGCAGCTTAAAACAGGCATACGAGCAGTACTTC
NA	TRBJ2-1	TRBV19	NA	CASSIWPRGEQFF	TGTGCCAGTAGTATCTGGCCGCGGGGTGAGCAGTTCTTC
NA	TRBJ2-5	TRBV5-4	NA	CASRAGRLAETQYF	TGTGCCAGCAGGGCAGGGAGGTTGGCAGAGACCCAGTACTTC
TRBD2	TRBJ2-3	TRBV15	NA	CATSPNPLAGVGDTQYF	TGTGCCACCAGCCCAAACCCCCTAGCGGGAGTAGGAGATACGCAGTATTTT
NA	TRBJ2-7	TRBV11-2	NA	CASSPGPGYEQYF	TGTGCCAGCAGCCCCGGGCCGGGGTACGAGCAGTACTTC
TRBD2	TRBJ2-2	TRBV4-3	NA	CASSQDGLAGTGELFF	TGCGCCAGCAGCCAAGATGGACTAGCGGGGACCGGGGAGCTGTTTTTT
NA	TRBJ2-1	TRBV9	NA	CASSVEWSSYNEQFF	TGTGCCAGCAGCGTAGAGTGGAGCTCCTACAATGAGCAGTTCTTC
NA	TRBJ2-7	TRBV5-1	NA	CASSLTRAYEQYF	TGCGCCAGCAGCTTGACTAGGGCCTACGAGCAGTACTTC
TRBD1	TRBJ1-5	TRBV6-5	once	CASKVQGAGNQPQHF	TGTGCCAGCAAAGTACAGGGGGCCGGCAATCAGCCCCAGCATTTT
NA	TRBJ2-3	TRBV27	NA	CASSIESGADTQYF	TGTGCCAGCAGTATCGAGTCGGGAGCAGATACGCAGTATTTT
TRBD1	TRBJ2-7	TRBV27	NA	CASRTGGYEQYF	TGTGCCAGCCGGACAGGGGGCTACGAGCAGTACTTC
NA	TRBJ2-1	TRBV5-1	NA	CASSADWTSYNEQFF	TGCGCCAGCAGCGCGGACTGGACCTCCTACAATGAGCAGTTCTTC
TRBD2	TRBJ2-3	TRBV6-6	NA	CASSHTAGASTDTQYF	TGTGCCAGCAGCCACACAGCGGGGGCTAGCACAGATACGCAGTATTTT
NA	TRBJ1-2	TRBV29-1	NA	CSVLGGTRVGYGYTF	TGCAGCGTCCTCGGGGGGACCCGGGTAGGATATGGCTACACCTTC
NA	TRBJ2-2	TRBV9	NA	CASSLDGGWDTGELFF	TGTGCCAGCAGCCTAGATGGCGGGTGGGACACCGGGGAGCTGTTTTTT
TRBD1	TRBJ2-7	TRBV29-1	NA	CSVLTGNSYEQYF	TGCAGCGTTTTGACAGGGAACTCCTACGAGCAGTACTTC
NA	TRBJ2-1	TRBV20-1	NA	CSAYWTDEQFF	TGCAGTGCTTATTGGACAGATGAGCAGTTCTTC
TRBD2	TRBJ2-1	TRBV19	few	CASSTLAGGYNEQFF	TGTGCCAGTAGTACACTAGCGGGAGGGTACAATGAGCAGTTCTTC
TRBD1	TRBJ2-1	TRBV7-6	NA	CASSLVFFDRGDNEQFF	TGTGCCAGCAGCTTAGTCTTTTTTGACAGGGGGGACAATGAGCAGTTCTTC
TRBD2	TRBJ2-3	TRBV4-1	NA	CASSQGGNRHTDTQYF	TGCGCCAGCAGCCAGGGGGGGAACAGACACACAGATACGCAGTATTTT
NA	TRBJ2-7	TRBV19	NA	CASSSGWSYEQYF	TGTGCCAGTAGTTCAGGGTGGTCCTACGAGCAGTACTTC
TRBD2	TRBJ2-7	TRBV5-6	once	CASSRGGPHYEQYF	TGTGCCAGCAGCCGGGGGGGGCCCCACTACGAGCAGTACTTC
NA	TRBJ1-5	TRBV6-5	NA	CASRAGLGNQPQHF	TGTGCCAGCAGAGCAGGGTTGGGCAATCAGCCCCAGCATTTT
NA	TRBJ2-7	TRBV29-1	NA	CSAQSGTYSYEQYF	TGCAGCGCCCAATCCGGGACTTACTCCTACGAGCAGTACTTC
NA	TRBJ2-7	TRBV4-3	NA	CASSQDAGYEQYF	TGCGCCAGCAGCCAAGATGCGGGTTACGAGCAGTACTTC